A selection of T cell receptor beta chains follows, all from one sample in a study of T cells after yellow fever vaccination. Each CDR3 protein gets one entry after TCRdb re-called the 5' RACE reads with MiXCR. The sample yields 250,000 to 350,000 distinct CDR3 sequences, roughly 8.7% seen once. Sequenced here: CD4+ T cells sorted from PBMCs, sampled 5 days after the yellow fever booster vaccination. The source is a man younger than 35 who received the YFV17D yellow fever vaccine. The CDR3 runs from the conserved cysteine through the conserved F or W. The D gene is left open where the match is weak. Some rows have no size entry. The others give once, few or many, or a class for an expanded clone.

TGTGCCAGCAGTCATGCCCCAGTAGAGACCCAGTACTTC	CASSHAPVETQYF	many	TRBJ2-5	TRBV6-5	13	-
TGTGCCACCAGTGACTGGGACTTCGCCAGGTCAGATACGCAGTATTTT	CATSDWDFARSDTQYF	-	TRBJ2-3	TRBV24-1	16	-
TGCAGTGCTCATAGCCTAGCCAAAAACATTCAGTACTTC	CSAHSLAKNIQYF	-	TRBJ2-4	TRBV20-1	13	-
TGTGCCAGCAGCTGGAAACAGGGCGCAGATACGCAGTATTTT	CASSWKQGADTQYF	few	TRBJ2-3	TRBV5-6	14	-
TGTGCCAGCATCGGGGGGGGACAGGGGAAAGTCAGTTACAATGAGCAGTTCTTC	CASIGGGQGKVSYNEQFF	-	TRBJ2-1	TRBV6-5	18	TRBD1
TGCGCCAGCAGCCTAGCTGACAGGGATTACACTGAAGCTTTCTTT	CASSLADRDYTEAFF	-	TRBJ1-1	TRBV5-1	15	TRBD1
TGTGCCAGCGTGTTGGACGGGGCGTATAACTATGGCTACACCTTC	CASVLDGAYNYGYTF	few	TRBJ1-2	TRBV19	15	-
TGTGCCAGCAGCACCGTCTCAATGAACACTGAAGCTTTCTTT	CASSTVSMNTEAFF	many	TRBJ1-1	TRBV7-9	14	-
TGTGCCATCAGTCTTGGGACTAGCGGGGGGCAAGAGACCCAGTACTTC	CAISLGTSGGQETQYF	-	TRBJ2-5	TRBV10-3	16	TRBD2
TGCAGCGCCGGACAGGGCCAGACCTACAATGAGCAGTTCTTC	CSAGQGQTYNEQFF	few	TRBJ2-1	TRBV29-1	14	TRBD1
TGCAGTGCTAGGTACAGGGACGGAGACATTCAGTACTTC	CSARYRDGDIQYF	few	TRBJ2-4	TRBV20-1	13	-
TGCGCCAGCAGCCAAGAACCACCGGGACAGGGAGGGAATGAGCAGTTCTTC	CASSQEPPGQGGNEQFF	-	TRBJ2-1	TRBV4-3	17	TRBD1
TGTGCCAGCAGCCTGGGCCTAGCGGGGGCCTACACCGGGGAGCTGTTTTTT	CASSLGLAGAYTGELFF	once	TRBJ2-2	TRBV7-9	17	TRBD2
TGCGCCAGCAGCCGCGACACGACTTACAATGAGCAGTTCTTC	CASSRDTTYNEQFF	many	TRBJ2-1	TRBV4-3	14	-
TGTGCCAGCTCACCAGGACTACCTAGCGGGGGAGCTACCGGGGAGCTGTTTTTT	CASSPGLPSGGATGELFF	-	TRBJ2-2	TRBV18	18	TRBD2
TGCGCCAGCAGCTTTGTGGGACAGGGGGCGGCCGGCTACACCTTC	CASSFVGQGAAGYTF	few	TRBJ1-2	TRBV5-1	15	TRBD1
TGCGCCAGCAGTGAGGAGGGGGAAGAAAATTCACCCCTCCACTTT	CASSEEGEENSPLHF	many	TRBJ1-6	TRBV10-1	15	-
TGTGCCAGCAGTGCGGAGAACACCGGGGAGCTGTTTTTT	CASSAENTGELFF	-	TRBJ2-2	TRBV6-1	13	-
TGTGCCAGCAGCTTACAGGGCCAGGTTAACTATGGCTACACCTTC	CASSLQGQVNYGYTF	few	TRBJ1-2	TRBV7-2	15	-
TGTGCCAGCAGTTTTAGACGAACAGGGGATGTTTCAGATACGCAGTATTTT	CASSFRRTGDVSDTQYF	many	TRBJ2-3	TRBV12-3/TRBV12-4	17	TRBD1
TGCAGTGCTGGAAGGGGGGGGGGCACAGATACGCAGTATTTT	CSAGRGGGTDTQYF	few	TRBJ2-3	TRBV20-1	14	-
TGTGCCAGCTCCCGCGGTATCGTGGGCTATGGCTACACCTTC	CASSRGIVGYGYTF	-	TRBJ1-2	TRBV18	14	-
TGTGCCAGCAGCACCAGGGACAGGGGCGGGACTGAAGCTTTCTTT	CASSTRDRGGTEAFF	-	TRBJ1-1	TRBV7-9	15	TRBD1
TGTGCCAGCAGTGAGGAGGGGACAGATACGCAGTATTTT	CASSEEGTDTQYF	many	TRBJ2-3	TRBV2	13	-
TGTGCCAGCAGTTTCGGGGGGGACTATGGCTACACCTTC	CASSFGGDYGYTF	many	TRBJ1-2	TRBV27	13	-
TGCGCCAGCAGCGCGGGACTAGCGGGGTTCTACGAGCAGTACTTC	CASSAGLAGFYEQYF	few	TRBJ2-7	TRBV5-1	15	TRBD2
TGTGCCAGCAGCTTGCGGGCGGGGGGCGACACCGGGGAGCTGTTTTTT	CASSLRAGGDTGELFF	-	TRBJ2-2	TRBV5-5	16	TRBD2
TGCGCCAGCAGCCAAGATCGGACAGGGTACTACGAGCAGTACTTC	CASSQDRTGYYEQYF	many	TRBJ2-7	TRBV4-3	15	TRBD1
TGCGCCAGCAGCCAAGAGGAGCGGAGCACAGATACGCAGTATTTT	CASSQEERSTDTQYF	few	TRBJ2-3	TRBV4-1	15	-
TGTGCCAGCAGTCTATCACTCGGGGGATTGAACACCGGGGAGCTGTTTTTT	CASSLSLGGLNTGELFF	-	TRBJ2-2	TRBV12-3/TRBV12-4	17	-
TGTGCCAGCAGCGTTTTTACGGGCCCGGAGACCCAGTACTTC	CASSVFTGPETQYF	few	TRBJ2-5	TRBV9	14	-
TGTGCCAGCAGGCCAATTCAGGGAAGGGGGTTTAACAATGAGCAGTTCTTC	CASRPIQGRGFNNEQFF	many	TRBJ2-1	TRBV11-2	17	-
TGTGCCAGCAGCCCTATGACCCAAGAGACCCAGTACTTC	CASSPMTQETQYF	many	TRBJ2-5	TRBV7-2	13	-
TGCGCCAGCAGCCAGGCGGACAGGAGCGATTCACCCCTCCACTTT	CASSQADRSDSPLHF	few	TRBJ1-6	TRBV4-1	15	TRBD1
TGTGCCAGCAGGGGTAACTATGGCTACACCTTC	CASRGNYGYTF	-	TRBJ1-2	TRBV6-6	11	-
TGCGCCAGCAGCTTGGAAGATCTGACTAGCAGCGATGAGCAGTTCTTC	CASSLEDLTSSDEQFF	many	TRBJ2-1	TRBV5-1	16	TRBD2
TGCAGTGCGAGGGGGGGTTCCTACGAGCAGTACTTC	CSARGGSYEQYF	-	TRBJ2-7	TRBV20-1	12	-
TGTGCCACCAGCAGAGATGTAGACTCGTACCAAGAGACCCAGTACTTC	CATSRDVDSYQETQYF	-	TRBJ2-5	TRBV15	16	-